One sample yielded the 17 T cell receptor beta chains listed below, sequenced in a study of control samples from healthy donors and cancer patients. Some clones are missing from TCRdb's copy, which holds only in-frame ones; the method was immunoSEQ multiplex PCR. This table holds roughly 69,000 clones, approximately 89% found once. The sample was PBMCs. These receptors came from a woman aged 50 to 60 with head and neck cancer.

The gene calls are TRBV10-3 and TRBJ2-1, with D possibly TRBD1 on 6 matching bases. Germline loops: CDR1 ENHRY, CDR2 SYGVKD. The CDR3 totals 14 residues. Trimming removed 5 bases at V and 5 bases at J, with 13 bases between. The CDR3 reads CAISKVGADNEQFF. The CDR3, as DNA: TGTGCCATCAGTAAGGTGGGGGCGGACAATGAGCAGTTCTTC.

V usage is TRBV3-1 (or the pseudogene TRBV3-2) and J usage is TRBJ1-5; no reliable D call. The germline V and J ends were trimmed by 0 bases and 7 bases, with 7 bases remaining between them. The CDR3 is made up of 13 amino acids. In germline, CDR1 is LGHDT, CDR2 YNNKEL (reference sequence). The CDR3 DNA follows: TGTGCCAGCAGCCAAGAGCTCAGACAGCCCCAGCATTTT. Translated, it gives CASSQELRQPQHF.

The chain joins TRBV2 to TRBJ1-1; D remains ambiguous. This CDR3 is 15 amino acids long. The germline CDR1 and CDR2 sequences are SNHLY and FYNNEI. V dropped 7 bases and J dropped 0 bases, with 15 bases sitting between them. CDR3 loop: CASKPSDPMNTEAFF. The CDR3 nucleotides are TGTGCCAGCAAACCATCGGACCCTATGAACACTGAAGCTTTCTTT.

The chain links TRBV29-1 to TRBJ1-2; D remains ambiguous. CDR3 size: 11 residues. Trimming took off 4 bases at V and 5 bases at J, with 8 bases between the two ends. Germline CDR1 reads SQVTM; CDR2 reads ANQGSEA. The CDR3 sequence: CSVGEVYGYTF. The DNA for the CDR3 is TGCAGCGTTGGTGAAGTTTATGGCTACACCTTC.

This CDR3 is CASSFVASPLHF. The CDR3 DNA reads as TGTGCCAGCAGTTTCGTCGCCTCACCCCTCCACTTT. The chain combines TRBV28 with TRBJ1-6, with D unresolved. V lost 3 bases and J lost 10, with 7 bases in between. The CDR3 is 12 residues long. Germline assignment: CDR1 MDHEN and CDR2 SYDVKM.

V usage is TRBV12-3 or TRBV12-4 and J usage is TRBJ1-5; D not certain. This CDR3 spans 13 amino acids. The ends were cut back, 8 bases at V and 1 base at J, with 9 bases in the middle. DNA of the CDR3: TGTGCCAGCGGATCTCGCAGCAATCAGCCCCAGCATTTT. It is translated as CASGSRSNQPQHF.

The rearrangement uses TRBV14 and TRBJ2-2, with D possibly TRBD2 on 6 matching bases. V was clipped by 4 bases and J by 1 base, with 13 bases between them. This CDR3 has 16 residues. Germline V CDR1 and CDR2: SGHDN, FVKESK. The CDR3 coding sequence is TGTGCCAGCAGCCGATCTTCCGGGAGGAACACCGGGGAGCTGTTTTTT. It yields the protein CASSRSSGRNTGELFF.

The chain has TRBV6-2 or TRBV6-3 and TRBJ2-1; 7 bases map to TRBD1. The germline CDR1 and CDR2 sequences are MNHEY and SVGEGT. The CDR3 consists of 15 residues. The ends lost 5 bases at V and 0 bases at J; junction bases unmatched: 4. The CDR3 is CASSPTGSSYNEQFF. CDR3 bases: TGTGCCAGCAGTCCGACAGGGAGCTCCTACAATGAGCAGTTCTTC.

The genes are TRBV5-8 and TRBJ2-3, with TRBD2 matching 10 bases. Germline loops: CDR1 SGHTS, CDR2 YDEGEE. This CDR3 comprises 15 residues. The J segment lost 3 bases and the V segment lost 1 base, leaving 2 bases of the junction unmatched. The CDR3 DNA reads as TGTGCCAGCAGCTTGACTAGCGGGGAAACAGATACGCAGTATTTT. It translates to CASSLTSGETDTQYF.

This clone has only a few counts. The rearrangement links TRBV15 to TRBJ1-2; D is possibly TRBD1 (6 bases). The V gene's germline CDR1 is LNHNV and CDR2 YYDKDF (reference sequence). The CDR3 spans 14 residues. The V and J ends lost 0 bases and 5 bases respectively, with 10 bases between them. CDR3 bases: TGTGCCACCAGCAGAGATCTAACAGGGTATGGCTACACCTTC. This codes for CATSRDLTGYGYTF.

This chain uses TRBV15 with TRBJ1-2; no firm D call. The CDR3 has 16 amino acids. Germline V gene sequence: CDR1 LNHNV, CDR2 YYDKDF (reference sequence). V gave up 0 bases and J gave up 6 bases, with 17 bases separating them. In DNA form, the CDR3 reads TGTGCCACCAGCAGAGATCTAGTAAGGGCCTCGGATGGCTACACCTTC. This gives the protein CATSRDLVRASDGYTF.

The chain combines TRBV10-3 with TRBJ2-3; perhaps TRBD1 as D (6 bases). The length of the CDR3 is 15 residues. Trimming stripped 6 bases from V and 0 bases from J, with 13 bases between. Looked up from germline, CDR1 is ENHRY and CDR2 is SYGVKD. In DNA, the CDR3 is TGTGCCATCAGGTCACAGGGTGCGAGCACAGATACGCAGTATTTT. Its translation: CAIRSQGASTDTQYF.

The rearrangement joins TRBV14 to TRBJ2-5; D possibly corresponds to TRBD1 (6 bases). V was cut by 1 base and J by 1 base, with 10 bases left in between. From germline, CDR1 is SGHDN and CDR2 FVKESK. The CDR3 is 15 residues long. DNA for the CDR3: TGTGCCAGCAGCCAAGGGGGGCGGGTCCAAGAGACCCAGTACTTC. This encodes CASSQGGRVQETQYF.

CDR3 in DNA: TGTGCCAGCAGCTCGATAGTAAAGGACCGGGGAGCCCAAGAGACCCAGTACTTC. Its translation: CASSSIVKDRGAQETQYF. V is TRBV5-8 and J is TRBJ2-5; tentatively, D is TRBD2 (5 bases). This CDR3 is built from 18 residues. Between the trimmed V and J ends, which lost 3 bases and 1 base, there was a span of 22 bases. Germline CDR1 reads SGHTS; CDR2 reads YDEGEE.

The chain couples TRBV10-3 to TRBJ2-1, with TRBD1 matching over 9 bases. Germline V gene lookup returns CDR1 ENHRY and CDR2 SYGVKD. The CDR3 consists of 14 residues. The junction had 6 bases not matched to a gene; V was cut back by 6 bases and J by 6 bases. This chain's CDR3 is CAIRGTGTLNEQFF. The CDR3 coding sequence is TGTGCCATCAGGGGGACAGGGACCCTCAATGAGCAGTTCTTC.

The V and J genes are TRBV28 and TRBJ2-6; TRBD1 is a possible D gene (6 bases). From germline, CDR1 is MDHEN and CDR2 SYDVKM. The V end was cut by 2 bases, the J end by 0 bases, with 11 bases between. This CDR3 region has 17 residues. The CDR3 here is CASSLGTSRSGANVLTF. In DNA, the CDR3 is TGTGCCAGCAGTTTAGGGACATCCCGCTCTGGGGCCAACGTCCTGACTTTC. Full variable domain (missing parts from reference TRBV28 and TRBJ2-6): DVKVTQSSRYLVKRTGEKVFLECVQDMDHENMFWYRQDPGLGLRLIYFSYDVKMKEKGDIPEGYSVSREKKERFSLILESASTNQTSMYLCASSLGTSRSGANVLTFGAGSRLTVL.

This clone occurred once. The chain combines TRBV19 with TRBJ2-7; 10 nucleotides agree with TRBD2. With 5 bases clipped from V and 4 bases from J, the junction kept 5 bases outside the gene matches. Germline CDR1 LNHDA, CDR2 SQIVND (reference sequence). This CDR3 is 14 amino acids long. CDR3 residues: CASSLAGVGYEQYF. In DNA form, the CDR3 reads TGTGCCAGTAGTCTAGCGGGGGTTGGGTACGAGCAGTACTTC. Complete variable domain (other parts from reference TRBV19 and TRBJ2-7): DGGITQSPKYLFRKEGQNVTLSCEQNLNHDAMYWYRQDPGQGLRLIYYSQIVNDFQKGDIAEGYSVSREKKESFPLTVTSAQKNPTAFYLCASSLAGVGYEQYFGPGTRLTVT.